In this sample, the clone carrying this TCR beta chain turned up a few times. Its antigen remains unidentified. The starting material, unfractionated whole blood, was used for total RNA extraction. CDR1 LGHDT and CDR2 YNNKEL come from the germline V gene (reference sequence). With 2 bases clipped from V and 7 bases from J, the junction kept 7 bases outside the gene matches. The CDR3 is made up of 16 amino acids. Unique molecular identifiers were attached to individual cDNA molecules within the library. In the original analysis: With a range of about 20,000 to 700,000, the median per sample was roughly 95,000 TCRs. TCRdb independently ran MiXCR on the 5' RACE reads; one entry per CDR3 protein. V and J calls and clone size were set by TCRdb, not the authors. The sample lists tens of thousands of distinct CDR3 sequences, more than 7% occurring once. This sample was taken from a study of human T cells and chemical hapten exposure. In the study overall: The study traced per-sample TCR yield variation mainly to small differences in pooled library volumes.

Study findings and constraints: No shift was seen in TCRs above 1 in 1000 frequency with DPC sensitization.

V is TRBV3-1 and J is TRBJ2-1; TRBD2 aligns across 11 bases. This TCR derives from a male donor in good health. The CDR3 nucleotides are TGTGCCAGCAGCCAAACGGGGACTAGCGGTGGGAATGAGCAGTTCTTC. The encoded protein is CASSQTGTSGGNEQFF.